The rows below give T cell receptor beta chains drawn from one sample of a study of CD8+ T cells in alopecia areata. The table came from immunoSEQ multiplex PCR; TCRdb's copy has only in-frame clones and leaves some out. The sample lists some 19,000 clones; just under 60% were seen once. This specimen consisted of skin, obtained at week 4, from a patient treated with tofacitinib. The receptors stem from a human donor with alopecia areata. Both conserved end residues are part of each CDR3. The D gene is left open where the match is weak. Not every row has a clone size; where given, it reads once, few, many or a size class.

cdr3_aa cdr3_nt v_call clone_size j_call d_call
CASSLKGPGNTIYF TGTGCCAGCAGCTTAAAAGGCCCGGGAAACACCATATATTTT TRBV7-9 . TRBJ1-3 .
CAIRSSLLGRGTDTQYF TGTGCCATCAGGTCCTCCTTACTGGGGCGGGGGACAGATACGCAGTATTTT TRBV10-3 once TRBJ2-3 TRBD2
CASGARGYTF TGTGCCAGCGGGGCTCGAGGCTACACCTTC TRBV21-1 few TRBJ1-2 .
CASSPPEGGETQYF TGTGCCAGCAGTCCTCCGGAGGGTGGAGAGACCCAGTACTTC TRBV28 . TRBJ2-5 .
CASSLMDPSQETQYF TGTGCCAGCAGCTTGATGGATCCGTCACAAGAGACCCAGTACTTC TRBV5-6 . TRBJ2-5 .
CASSYSGKDTEAFF TGTGCCAGCAGTTACTCGGGCAAGGACACTGAAGCTTTCTTT TRBV6-5 . TRBJ1-1 .
CAWNIQGAGGYTF TGTGCCTGGAACATCCAGGGGGCGGGTGGCTACACCTTC TRBV30 . TRBJ1-2 TRBD1
CASRNRATNTEAFF TGCGCCAGCAGGAACCGGGCCACGAACACTGAAGCTTTCTTT TRBV4-1 once TRBJ1-1 .
CASSPRDRDNSPLHF TGCGCCAGCAGCCCCCGGGACAGAGATAATTCACCCCTCCACTTT TRBV5-1 . TRBJ1-6 TRBD1
CASRTGTVISYEQYF TGTGCCAGCAGAACCGGGACAGTAATCTCCTACGAGCAGTACTTC TRBV21-1 few TRBJ2-7 .
CASSFWDTDTQYF TGTGCCAGCAGCTTCTGGGACACAGATACGCAGTATTTT TRBV5-6 few TRBJ2-3 .
CASSLSRLDGGPYQETQYF TGTGCCAGCAGTTTATCGAGGCTCGACGGGGGGCCATACCAAGAGACCCAGTACTTC TRBV27 . TRBJ2-5 .
CASRQSRKQGASQPQHF TGTGCCAGCAGACAATCGAGAAAACAGGGGGCGAGTCAGCCCCAGCATTTT TRBV28 once TRBJ1-5 TRBD1
CASGQRSYEQYF TGTGCCAGCGGACAGCGAAGCTACGAGCAGTACTTC TRBV6-1 . TRBJ2-7 .
CASSLTGTVNTEAFF TGTGCCAGCAGTTTAACCGGGACGGTGAACACTGAAGCTTTCTTT TRBV28 . TRBJ1-1 .
CASSLVIGGNSPLHF TGTGCCAGCAGCTTAGTGATCGGCGGAAATTCACCCCTCCACTTT TRBV7-2 medium-sized TRBJ1-6 .
CASSPSGLDDDEQFF TGTGCCAGCAGCCCATCGGGACTAGACGACGATGAGCAGTTCTTC TRBV7-3 . TRBJ2-1 TRBD2
CAISDHLGRGTDTQYF TGTGCCATCAGTGACCACTTGGGGAGGGGCACAGATACGCAGTATTTT TRBV10-3 . TRBJ2-3 TRBD2
CASSQHSGGSYNEQFF TGTGCCAGCAGCCAGCATAGCGGGGGTTCCTACAATGAGCAGTTCTTC TRBV14 few TRBJ2-1 TRBD2